The entry that follows covers one T cell receptor beta chain sequence. Antigen unknown. Germline V gene lookup returns CDR1 MNHEY and CDR2 SVGAGI. V lost 2 bases, J lost 5 bases, and 12 bases lay in between. CDR3 length: 14 amino acids. The naive CD8 population came from CD45RO-negative cells selected for CCR7, without terminally differentiated effector memory CD45RA+ cells. Source study methods: Quality scores were absent from the junction-only immunoSEQ sequences, so filtering differed. Repertoires were generated with immunoSEQ multiplex PCR, while TCRdb's copy carries only in-frame clones and drops some. The D gene and trimming were derived from the DNA, and the V and J assignments and clone size from that table. The sample lists about 2.1 million clones, roughly 91% occurring once. The entry originates in a study of shared clonotypes between healthy human individuals. Looking at the study overall: A few men and two women, aged 18 to 49, were donors. Each donor's CD4 naive and CD4 memory cells filled three plates apiece, CD8 naive two, and CD8 memory one. Regarding the study as a whole: A limitation of the genetic and exposure-history diversity represented arose from few donors.

Input material: naive CD8+ T cells from PBMCs. This chain connects TRBV6-5 to TRBJ1-1, with D possibly TRBD1 on 5 matching bases. This clonotype was sampled from a man aged 18 to 29 in good health. Some clones in this sample may be carry-over from other donors' samples. The DNA of the CDR3 is TGTGCCAGCAGTTACGGGGCAGGAGGGACTGAAGCTTTCTTT. Protein sequence: CASSYGAGGTEAFF.